Here is one TCR beta chain with its context. This entry comes from a study of cytomegalovirus exposure and HLA in healthy donors. In the PCR, 60 Vbeta and 13 Jbeta primers were used. TCRdb keeps only in-frame clones here, not all; method: immunoSEQ multiplex PCR. The repertoire has roughly 190,000 clones, roughly 80% of them found once; the top ten carry roughly 6%. The germline V and J ends were trimmed by 6 bases and 5 bases, with 14 bases remaining between them. CDR1 and CDR2 (germline): SQVTM, ANQGSEA. CDR3 length: 12 residues. Sequenced: PBMCs. The TCR sequence derives from a man aged 35 to 55 in good health and CMV-seropositive. The V gene is TRBV29-1, the J gene TRBJ2-7; tentatively, D is TRBD2 (6 bases). The CDR3 is CSVLRTKDEQYF. The CDR3, as DNA: TGCAGCGTACTCCGGACTAAAGACGAGCAGTACTTC.